In its sample, the clone carrying this T cell receptor (beta chain) ranks as hyperexpanded (1% or more). Germline V gene lookup returns CDR1 LGHNA and CDR2 YNFKEQ. The V gene lost 0 bases and the J gene lost 0 bases, with 6 bases spanning the gap. The CDR3 length is 15 residues. The sample comes from a study of OX40 agonist ivuxolimab in advanced cancers. Study-wide background: At doses from 0.01 to 10 mg/kg, patients were given intravenous ivuxolimab every 2 weeks. Three individuals attained partial responses, comprising one hepatocellular carcinoma case and two cutaneous melanoma cases.

Libraries were prepared by immunoSEQ multiplex PCR; TCRdb keeps only in-frame clonotypes and omits some of them. This table holds around 41,000 clones, 88% found once. The chain links TRBV4-2 to TRBJ1-3, with no clear D. This receptor was obtained from an adult with an advanced solid tumor such as melanoma, head and neck, liver or kidney cancer. The source was CD4+ or CD8+ T cells sorted from blood, collected in a trial of the OX40 agonist ivuxolimab. The CDR3 coding sequence is TGTGCCAGCAGCCAAGATCGGGGCTCTGGAAACACCATATATTTT. Residues: CASSQDRGSGNTIYF.